This TCR beta chain was sequenced in a study of T cells in Graves' hyperthyroidism and ophthalmopathy. Study at large: Peripheral blood was obtained at initial diagnosis, preceding any treatment.

This clonotype appeared many times. Its antigen is not known. The V end lost 6 bases, the J end lost 5 bases, and 10 bases lay between the germline ends. The CDR3 totals 13 residues. Study-level findings and limits: In the blood, most expanded thyroid clonotypes above 0.001 appeared as well. Onset of ophthalmopathy came a median around 7.1 months after the model predicted it. Stable hyperthyroidism and ophthalmopathy were separated using 13 V-J signatures.

Using RNA transcripts as the source, TCR beta CDR3 regions were amplified. HTBI primers drove first-round RT-PCR of the TCR CDR3. TCRdb ran MiXCR on the multiplex PCR reads and lists one entry per CDR3 protein. The sample yields around 600,000 distinct CDR3 sequences, approximately 15% seen once. The J gene is TRBJ2-2, the V gene TRBV12-3 or TRBV12-4; no reliable D call. Sample: blood. The receptor was derived from a woman between 18 and 30 years old with Graves' ophthalmopathy. Written as DNA, the CDR3 is TGTGCCAGCAGAGGCGGTTGGACCGGGGAGCTGTTTTTT. It codes for CASRGGWTGELFF.